This record covers a single T cell receptor (beta chain). Trimming shortened V by 0 bases and J by 8 bases, and 8 bases separated the two germline ends. This CDR3 comprises 12 residues. CDR1 is SGHNT and CDR2 is YYREEE in the germline V gene (reference sequence). This sample stems from a study of blood T cell repertoires in COVID-19. About the study: Acute and convalescent COVID-19 specimens originated in the United States, Italy and Spain.

The cohort comprised adults aged 18 to 89 years residing in 24 US areas. Donors were grouped by their self-reported clinical history. Original handling: Estimates of nucleated cell counts were drawn from the amplification of reference gene primers. The assay was immunoSEQ multiplex PCR, and TCRdb's table has in-frame clones only and misses some. D and trimming come from the DNA, and the V and J calls and clone size come from that table. The top ten hold around 9% of the sample, which has 200,000 to 250,000 clones, approximately 80% seen once. Sequencing was carried out using PBMCs or T cells enriched from blood (not recorded which). The receptor comes from a man aged 40-50 years who had recovered from COVID-19. The chain recombines TRBV5-4 with TRBJ1-1; no clear D. This CDR3 is CASSLEFREAFF. CDR3 DNA: TGTGCCAGCAGCTTGGAGTTCAGAGAAGCTTTCTTT.